The T cell receptor (beta chain) described here comes from a study of multiple sclerosis patients with progressive multifocal leukoencephalopathy. Time point reported: approximately twelve months of natalizumab therapy. A word on this clone: What it binds is unknown.

CDR1 and CDR2 (germline): MNHEY, SMNVEV (reference sequence). Trimming left V 3 bases short and J 1 base short, with 9 bases between. The CDR3 sequence is 14 residues long. Whole-study results and caveats: Lower normalized Shannon entropy suggested reduced TRB diversity in most PML patients. Clones expanded at PML were already present before and during natalizumab.

Spiked into each PCR were synthetic inline TR CDR3 controls of all V-J pairings. Repertoires were generated with immunoSEQ multiplex PCR, while TCRdb's copy carries only in-frame clones and drops some. This table holds 20,000 to 25,000 clones, 85% to 95% found once. This TCR derives from a man aged 25 to 40 with multiple sclerosis. The sample here was PBMCs, taken from a patient treated with natalizumab. The chain links TRBV27 to TRBJ1-1; D is ambiguous. Written as DNA, the CDR3 is TGTGCCAGCAGTTTCGGTCCAGGGAACACTGAAGCTTTCTTT. It is translated as CASSFGPGNTEAFF.